The rows below give T cell receptor beta chains drawn from one sample of a study of cytomegalovirus exposure and HLA in healthy donors. TCRdb's table, derived via immunoSEQ multiplex PCR, lists solely in-frame clones and lacks some. The sample yields 70,000 or so clones, 75% to 90% seen once. Sequences were obtained from PBMCs. The receptors originated from a woman under 40 in good health and CMV-seropositive. Each CDR3 is given with its conserved first and last residue. Each record gives: V gene, clone size, J gene, D gene, CDR3 DNA, CDR3 protein. A D gene is named only where the DNA matches it firmly. The size field is filled for only some rows; it gives once, few, many or a size class.

V: TRBV9; size: -; J: TRBJ1-3; D: TRBD1; DNA: TGTGCCAGCAGCGTACAGGGGGCTCTCGGAAACACCATATATTTT; CDR3: CASSVQGALGNTIYF
V: TRBV28; size: -; J: TRBJ1-5; D: -; DNA: TGTGCCAGCAGTTCATCAGGGGTGGTCCATGGGCAGCCCCAGCATTTT; CDR3: CASSSSGVVHGQPQHF
V: TRBV9; size: -; J: TRBJ2-5; D: -; DNA: TGTGCCAGCAGCGTGCGAGGGGGCCAAGAGACCCAGTACTTC; CDR3: CASSVRGGQETQYF
V: TRBV11-2; size: -; J: TRBJ1-1; D: -; DNA: TGTGCCAGCAGCTTAGTATTATACGGAGGCTACACTGAAGCTTTCTTT; CDR3: CASSLVLYGGYTEAFF
V: TRBV6-1; size: -; J: TRBJ1-2; D: -; DNA: TGTGCCGGATCAGGGGCTTTGGGGTATGGCTACACCTTC; CDR3: CAGSGALGYGYTF
V: TRBV7-2; size: -; J: TRBJ1-4; D: -; DNA: TGTGCCAGCAGCCTAACTCAAGCAACTAATGAAAAACTGTTTTTT; CDR3: CASSLTQATNEKLFF
V: TRBV19; size: once; J: TRBJ1-1; D: -; DNA: TGTGCCAGTAGCCTAGGAGGGGTTGCCACTGAAGCTTTCTTT; CDR3: CASSLGGVATEAFF
V: TRBV6-4; size: -; J: TRBJ2-3; D: -; DNA: TGTGCCAGCAGTGATTCCGCGGAAACAGATACGCAGTATTTT; CDR3: CASSDSAETDTQYF
V: TRBV10-3; size: -; J: TRBJ2-5; D: -; DNA: TGTGCCATCAGGAGGACAGAACAAGAGACCCAGTACTTC; CDR3: CAIRRTEQETQYF
V: TRBV7-8; size: -; J: TRBJ2-1; D: TRBD1; DNA: TGTGCCAGCAGCCTAGGACAGGGAGGCAATGAGCAGTTCTTC; CDR3: CASSLGQGGNEQFF